This T cell receptor (beta chain) is drawn from a study of T cell repertoires in urothelial bladder cancer. Whole-study findings and limits: In carcinoma specimens, a single clone made up to about 17% of infiltrating lymphocytes.

Trimming pared 4 bases from V and 3 bases from J, leaving 15 bases between. The germline V gene has CDR1 SGHKS and CDR2 YYEKEE (reference sequence). The CDR3 is 15 amino acids. The table came from immunoSEQ multiplex PCR; TCRdb's copy has only in-frame clones and leaves some out. This table holds thousands of clones, 50% to 75% found once. About this clone: The antigen is not known.

J is TRBJ2-3 and V is TRBV5-5; no reliable D call. This TCR was recovered from a human donor with urothelial carcinoma. Material for sequencing was tumor-infiltrating cells from bladder cancer. CDR3 region: CASSTRAKETDTQYF. The CDR3 region has the DNA TGTGCCAGCAGCACCCGGGCCAAGGAAACAGATACGCAGTATTTT.